This entry lists 13 T cell receptor beta chains sequenced from one sample in a study of neurological immune-mediated disorders. TCRdb reprocessed the 5' RACE reads with MiXCR, giving one entry per CDR3 protein. The repertoire holds over 60,000 distinct CDR3 sequences, with 4% to 6% as singletons. Specimen: PBMCs. The receptors were gathered from a woman younger than 45 with multiple sclerosis.

This clonotype was seen many times. The rearrangement uses TRBV7-8 and TRBJ1-5; 7 bases map to TRBD1. Germline values: CDR1 SGHVS, CDR2 FQNEAQ. This CDR3 contains 16 residues. Trimming took 7 bases from V and 7 from J; bases not matched to a gene: 16. CDR3 loop: CASTLSAGQSRQPQHF. CDR3 DNA sequence: TGTGCCAGCACCCTCTCCGCGGGACAGTCTAGGCAGCCCCAGCATTTT.

This clonotype came up a few times. The chain uses TRBV25-1 and TRBJ2-3; D is perhaps TRBD2 (6 bases). Germline lookup yields CDR1 MGHDK and CDR2 SYGVNS. The CDR3 loop spans 15 amino acids. V was shortened by 2 bases and J by 0 bases, with 9 bases between the two germline ends. The CDR3, as DNA: TGTGCCAGCAGTGAACTAGCGACTAGCACAGATACGCAGTATTTT. It yields the protein CASSELATSTDTQYF. The full variable domain, rest sourced from reference TRBV25-1 and TRBJ2-3, is EADIYQTPRYLVIGTGKKITLECSQTMGHDKMYWYQQDPGMELHLIHYSYGVNSTEKGDLSSESTVSRIRTEHFPLTLESARPSHTSQYLCASSELATSTDTQYFGPGTRLTVL.

This clonotype appeared many times. The chain carries TRBV20-1 and TRBJ2-5; 11 bases agree with TRBD2. V was clipped by 5 bases and J by 2 bases; unmatched bases: 7. CDR1 is DFQATT, CDR2 SNEGSKA, per germline (reference sequence). This CDR3 spans 15 amino acids. CDR3 bases: TGCAGTGCTTCGCGGACTAGCGGGCCTCAAGAGACCCAGTACTTC. This sequence encodes CSASRTSGPQETQYF.

This clonotype was detected many times. This chain uses TRBV6-6 with TRBJ1-1, with a weak D call TRBD1 (5 bases). This CDR3 has 17 amino acids. Deletions cut 0 bases from V and 0 bases from J, with 14 bases between. The germline CDR1 and CDR2 sequences are MNHNY and SVGAGI (reference sequence). CDR3 loop: CASSYSQVPGMNTEAFF. DNA for the CDR3: TGTGCCAGCAGTTACTCCCAGGTGCCAGGGATGAACACTGAAGCTTTCTTT.

This clonotype has ten or more counts. The rearrangement joins TRBV7-9 to TRBJ1-6, with D unresolved. CDR3 length: 14 amino acids. V was pared by 3 bases and J by 8 bases, with 11 bases between. Germline-derived CDR1 and CDR2 are SEHNR and FQNEAQ (reference sequence). The CDR3: CASSFGLGHSPLHF. CDR3 bases: TGTGCCAGCAGCTTCGGACTCGGTCATTCACCCCTCCACTTT.

This clonotype has more than one count but fewer than ten. The chain combines TRBV7-8 with TRBJ2-6; no firm D call. V lost 8 bases, J lost 0 bases, and 8 bases lay in between. Germline V gene sequence: CDR1 SGHVS, CDR2 FQNEAQ. The CDR3 totals 14 residues. The CDR3 nucleotides read TGTGCCAGCTGTGACATCTCTGGGGCCAACGTCCTGACTTTC. It codes for CASCDISGANVLTF.

This clonotype occurred a few times. The chain carries TRBV7-6 and TRBJ1-6, with D tentatively TRBD1 (5 bases). Germline lookup yields CDR1 SGHVS and CDR2 FNYEAQ. CDR3 length: 14 amino acids. V lost 5 bases, J lost 5 bases, and 10 bases lay in between. CDR3 region: CASSRLGDNSPLHF. The DNA of the CDR3 is TGTGCCAGCAGCCGTCTGGGGGATAATTCACCCCTCCACTTT. Supplemented by reference TRBV7-6 and TRBJ1-6, the full variable domain reads GAGVSQSPRYKVTKRGQDVALRCDPISGHVSLYWYRQALGQGPEFLTYFNYEAQQDKSGLPNDRFSAERPEGSISTLTIQRTEQRDSAMYRCASSRLGDNSPLHFGNGTRLTVT.

This clonotype has at least ten counts. This rearrangement joins TRBV29-1 to TRBJ1-1; unclear D gene. The CDR3 runs 11 residues. V lost 1 base and J lost 6, with 6 bases in between. CDR1 is SQVTM and CDR2 is ANQGSEA in the germline V gene. The CDR3 protein is CSVEAPSEAFF. CDR3 coding DNA: TGCAGCGTTGAAGCCCCCTCTGAAGCTTTCTTT.

Ten or more counts support this clonotype. The V call is TRBV4-1, the J call TRBJ2-1; tentative D call: TRBD1 (6 bases). With 4 bases removed from V and 0 bases from J, the gap between germline ends came to 10 bases. CDR3 length: 15 residues. The germline V gene encodes CDR1 MGHRA and CDR2 YSYEKL. The CDR3 coding sequence is TGCGCCAGCAGCCTAGACAGGAGCTCCTACAATGAGCAGTTCTTC. It translates to CASSLDRSSYNEQFF.

At least ten counts were recorded for this clonotype. The genes are TRBV12-3 or TRBV12-4 and TRBJ2-6; D gene unclear. This CDR3 contains 14 residues. The V end was cut by 3 bases, the J end by 0 bases, with 3 bases between. Written as DNA, the CDR3 is TGTGCCAGCAGTTTTTTCTCTGGGGCCAACGTCCTGACTTTC. Its protein product is CASSFFSGANVLTF.

The J gene is TRBJ2-1, the V gene TRBV11-2; possible D gene TRBD2, 7 bases. Germline CDR1 reads SGHAT; CDR2 reads FQNNGV. Trimming shortened V by 2 bases and J by 7 bases, and 18 bases separated the two germline ends. The CDR3 is made up of 16 amino acids. The CDR3 region has the DNA TGTGCCAGCAGCTTACGGCTGGGGGGGCCCGGGAATGAGCAGTTCTTC. Translating it yields CASSLRLGGPGNEQFF. Complete variable domain (other parts from reference TRBV11-2 and TRBJ2-1): EAGVAQSPRYKIIEKRQSVAFWCNPISGHATLYWYQQILGQGPKLLIQFQNNGVVDDSQLPKDRFSAERLKGVDSTLKIQPAKLEDSAVYLCASSLRLGGPGNEQFFGPGTRLTVL.

The chain links TRBV7-2 to TRBJ2-1, with TRBD1 matching over 8 bases. J was trimmed by 6 bases and V by 5 bases; bases with no gene match: 6. The CDR3 consists of 14 residues. Germline lookup yields CDR1 SGHTA and CDR2 FQGNSA. The CDR3 reads CASSLGQGRNEQFF. The CDR3 nucleotides read TGTGCCAGCAGCCTTGGACAGGGTCGCAATGAGCAGTTCTTC.

This clonotype was counted many times. The rearrangement joins TRBV20-1 to TRBJ1-1, with D perhaps matching TRBD1 (5 bases). The CDR3 covers 12 residues. The ends were cut back, 3 bases at V and 4 bases at J, with 9 bases in the middle. Looked up from germline, CDR1 is DFQATT and CDR2 is SNEGSKA (reference sequence). This chain's CDR3 is CSARGPSTEAFF. Written as DNA, the CDR3 is TGCAGTGCTAGGGGACCCTCCACTGAAGCTTTCTTT.